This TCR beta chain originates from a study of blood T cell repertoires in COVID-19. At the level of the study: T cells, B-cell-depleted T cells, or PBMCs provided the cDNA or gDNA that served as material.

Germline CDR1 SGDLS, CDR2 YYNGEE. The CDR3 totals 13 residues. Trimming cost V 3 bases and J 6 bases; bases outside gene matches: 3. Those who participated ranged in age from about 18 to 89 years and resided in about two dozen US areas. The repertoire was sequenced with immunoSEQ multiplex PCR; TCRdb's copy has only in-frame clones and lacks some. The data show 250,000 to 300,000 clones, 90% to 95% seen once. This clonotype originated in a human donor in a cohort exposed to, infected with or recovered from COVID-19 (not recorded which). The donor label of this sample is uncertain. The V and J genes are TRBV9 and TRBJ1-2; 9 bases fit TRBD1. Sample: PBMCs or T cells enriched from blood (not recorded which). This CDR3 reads CASSARQGDGYTF. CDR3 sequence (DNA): TGTGCCAGCAGCGCCCGACAGGGGGATGGCTACACCTTC.